This T cell receptor (beta chain) was recorded in a study of vaccination and CD4 T cells after COVID-19 (dated by TCRdb to 2022 to 2024). Concerning the study at large: SARS-CoV-2 positivity had been established in the convalescent patients by nasal swab PCR, and mild disease was recorded in some 10 of these patients and severe disease in one. The convalescent cohort comprised six males and four females, including two Hispanic individuals, seven Caucasians, two Asians and one multiracial person. Two doses of either the Pfizer-BioNTech BNT162b2 vaccine (n=8) or the Moderna mRNA-1273 vaccine (n=2) were administered to participants. Post-COVID blood samples were collected from convalescent patients a median of roughly 100 days after diagnosis, with a range of roughly 30 to 161 days. Post-vaccine blood samples were collected a median of about 66 days after the second vaccine dose, ranging from roughly 13 to 250 days. Overlapping spike peptide pools from SARS-CoV-2 and from the common cold coronaviruses HCoV-NL63, HCoV-OC43 and HCoV-229E were used as culture stimuli. Control cultures used a CEFX viral epitope pool as positive control, an HIV-1 Nef peptide pool as negative control, or no peptide. In 10 COVID-19 convalescent patients and a few infection-naive healthy vaccine recipients, the spike-specific CD4+ TCR repertoire before mRNA vaccination was compared with the repertoire after mRNA vaccination.

CDR1 and CDR2, per the germline V gene (reference sequence), are LNHDA and SQIVND. At the junction V is shortened by 4 bases and J by 7 bases, with 13 bases in between. From its cysteine to its phenylalanine, the CDR3 spans 13 amino acids. Solely the CDR3 DNA is kept, with 39 bases framed from the first base. The treatment or condition label, read with the paper, signifies: approximately nine-day PBMC culture with coronavirus spike peptide pools or control peptides (ViraFEST assay). To expand antigen-specific T cells with peptide pools and then pick out the expanded clonotypes through TCR sequencing, the study relied on the ViraFEST assay. The convalescent patients' positive SARS-CoV-2 PCR tests fell between March and December 2020, which was before the Alpha, Beta and Delta variants emerged in the United States. About 2 million PBMCs per well were cultured in IMDM with roughly 5% human AB serum and 8 to 10 IU/ml IL-2, plus 10 ug/ml peptide pools. Half of the culture medium was replaced with fresh IL-2-containing medium on days 3 and 7. Once the cells had been in culture for about 10 days, the EasySep CD4+ T cell isolation kit was used to isolate CD4+ T cells by negative selection. Ficoll-Paque Plus gradient centrifugation was used to isolate PBMCs from whole blood, and the isolated PBMCs were then either used fresh or cryopreserved at -140C. Culture conditions were generally each tested in triplicate wells.

Remarks on this clonotype: Its cognate antigen has yet to be identified. No qualities accompany the bases; no much larger clone lies one base away.

Library preparation used PCR. TCR sequencing of DNA from cultured CD4+ T cells used the Oncomine TCR Beta short-read assay at the Johns Hopkins FTIC core. Genomic DNA was extracted from the cultured CD4+ T cells with the QIAamp micro DNA kit. The Oncomine TCR Beta libraries from cultured CD4+ T cells were pooled using unique dual indexes and then sequenced on an Illumina iSeq 100. Under the source paper's analysis protocol: Non-productive sequences were removed, and CDR3s that did not start with C, did not end with F or W, or were shorter than 7 amino acids were discarded. Antigen-specific clonotypes were identified using the MANAFEST web application through comparison of peptide-stimulated wells with reference and other culture wells. Positive clones required FDR below 0.05, an odds ratio above 5, and productive frequency above 0.1% in at least two of three replicate wells. A clonotype was classed as cross-reactive if the clonotype showed significant expansion both in SARS-CoV-2 spike wells and in at least one common cold coronavirus spike condition. Using R version 3.6.1, CDR3 homology was evaluated through Levenshtein distances (stringdist) along with unrooted phylogenetic trees (ape). The public sequencing data were trimmed at Q25 with fastp and processed into clonotypes with MiXCR by TCRdb, which kept only in-frame beta chains. Identical CDR3 protein sequences are pooled into one entry, listed with their most common genes and DNA. These V and J calls derive from TCRdb rather than the authors' analysis. In all, the sample holds over 10,000 distinct CDR3 sequences, and approximately 60% of those were seen once. Clones ranked in the top ten supply 12% of the sample.

Here is what the overall study found, with its caveats: The median number of SARS-CoV-2-reactive clonotypes rose from around 20 after infection to approximately 41 after vaccination, but the change was not significant. Relatively few convalescent patients were included in the study, and early timepoints after natural infection were not analyzed. In convalescent patients, nearly all vaccine-specific clones (304 of 307) were found to be mono-reactive for SARS-CoV-2 spike rather than cross-reactive with common cold coronaviruses. Among the post-vaccine SARS-CoV-2-reactive clones in convalescent patients, a median approximately 86% showed up only after vaccination, which suggests vaccine-specific priming.

The clonotype originates from a human donor who had recovered from COVID-19. Specimen: CD4+ T cells from blood, cultured in vitro. The chain is made from TRBV19 and TRBJ2-5; the D gene is possibly TRBD2, with 6 bases matching. The CDR3 amino acid sequence is: CASSTGLGGTQYF. The nucleotides read TGTGCCAGTAGTACCGGATTGGGGGGGACCCAGTACTTC.